Following are 16 T cell receptor beta chains from one sample sequenced in a study of cytomegalovirus exposure and HLA in healthy donors. Amplification used 60 Vbeta primers and 13 Jbeta primers. TCRdb's copy holds only in-frame clones and misses some; the assay was immunoSEQ multiplex PCR. The sample lists around 150,000 clones; roughly 82% were seen once. The sample was PBMCs. Receptors originate from a man aged 30 to 45 in good health and CMV-seropositive.

The V call is TRBV19, the J call TRBJ1-1; D not certain. This CDR3 has 12 residues. Germline CDR1 LNHDA, CDR2 SQIVND (reference sequence). The V and J ends lost 3 bases and 11 bases respectively, with 13 bases between them. CDR3 in DNA: TGTGCCAGTAGTATGGCAATGGGCTACGCTTTCTTT. Amino acids: CASSMAMGYAFF.

The V call is TRBV5-6, the J call TRBJ2-5, with a possible D match to TRBD2 (6 bases). The J call may be in error: the DNA end matches TRBJ2-7 better. This CDR3 spans 11 amino acids. Per the germline V gene, CDR1 is SGHDT and CDR2 is YYEEEE. DNA of the CDR3: TGTGCCAGCAGCCTGCGGGGCGAGCAGTACTTC. This translates into CASSLRGEQYF.

The chain joins TRBV28 to TRBJ1-5; 11 nucleotides line up with TRBD1. Per germline, CDR1 MDHEN and CDR2 SYDVKM. CDR3 size: 16 residues. V shed 5 bases, J shed 0 bases, and the junction held 3 bases outside the gene matches. CDR3 amino acids: CASSRTGGYSNQPQHF. The CDR3 nucleotides are TGTGCCAGCAGTCGGACAGGGGGCTATAGCAATCAGCCCCAGCATTTT.

This chain uses TRBV28 with TRBJ2-3, with D perhaps TRBD2 (5 bases). Trimming cost V 6 bases and J 4 bases, with 14 bases left between them. The CDR3 length is 14 residues. Germline CDR1 and CDR2: MDHEN and SYDVKM. CDR3 region: CASRKPGIADTQYF. DNA of the CDR3: TGTGCCAGCAGAAAGCCGGGGATCGCAGATACGCAGTATTTT.

As regards this clone: At one of its ends the junction is not consistent with the germline gene, which may arise from a read error. The chain recombines TRBV5-1 with TRBJ2-4, with TRBD1 identical over 7 bases. This CDR3 comprises 16 residues. The germline CDR1 and CDR2 sequences are SGHRS and YFSETQ. This chain's CDR3 is CASSSTGRLAKNSQYF. The DNA for the CDR3 is TGCGCCAGCAGCTCGACAGGGAGATTAGCCAAAAACAGTCAGTACTTC.

The V gene is TRBV30, the J gene TRBJ2-2; 7 bases are shared with TRBD2. V lost 5 bases to trimming and J lost 6 bases; unmatched junction nucleotides: 3. Germline V lookup: CDR1 GTSNPN, CDR2 SVGIG (reference sequence). This CDR3 is built from 12 residues. CDR3 protein: CAWFSGAGELFF. CDR3 sequence (DNA): TGTGCCTGGTTCAGCGGGGCCGGGGAGCTGTTTTTT.

The gene calls are TRBV30 and TRBJ2-1, with D tentatively TRBD1 (5 bases). Per germline, CDR1 GTSNPN and CDR2 SVGIG (reference sequence). V lost 5 bases, J lost 15 bases, and 14 bases lay in between. CDR3 length equals 10 residues. The CDR3, as DNA: TGTGCCTGGGAAGGGGAAAGAAGGTTCTTC. Amino acid sequence: CAWEGERRFF.

V gene TRBV5-1 combines with J gene TRBJ1-2; TRBD1 matches at 9 bases. Germline V gene data show CDR1 as SGHRS and CDR2 as YFSETQ. Trimming removed 1 base from V and 10 bases from J; junction bases left unmatched: 2. The CDR3 extends over 12 amino acids. The CDR3 DNA sequence: TGCGCCAGCAGCTTGCGGGACAGGGACTACACCTTC. As protein: CASSLRDRDYTF.

The gene calls are TRBV7-9 and TRBJ1-1; 7 bases match TRBD1. V shed 2 bases, J shed 11 bases, and the junction held 8 bases outside the gene matches. The CDR3 totals 13 residues. Germline V gene sequence: CDR1 SEHNR, CDR2 FQNEAQ (reference sequence). The chain's CDR3 is CASSLPGGGGAFF. The DNA for the CDR3 is TGTGCCAGCAGCTTACCAGGGGGAGGTGGCGCTTTCTTT.

The rearrangement joins TRBV5-1 to TRBJ2-3; D is ambiguous. The V and J ends lost 1 base and 0 bases respectively, with 3 bases between them. Germline lookup yields CDR1 SGHRS and CDR2 YFSETQ. This CDR3 has 13 amino acids. CDR3 region: CASSLPSTDTQYF. For the CDR3, the DNA is TGCGCCAGCAGCTTGCCGAGCACAGATACGCAGTATTTT.

V gene TRBV28 combines with J gene TRBJ1-4; 8 bases are shared with TRBD1. The ends lost 5 bases at V and 6 bases at J; junction bases unmatched: 5. Germline loops: CDR1 MDHEN, CDR2 SYDVKM. CDR3 length: 14 amino acids. The CDR3 DNA reads as TGTGCCAGCAGTAACAGGGGGGAGGATGAAAAACTGTTTTTT. This translates into CASSNRGEDEKLFF.

V gene TRBV29-1 combines with J gene TRBJ2-3, with 11 bases aligning to TRBD2. The junction had 8 bases not matched to a gene; V was cut back by 1 base and J by 5 bases. Germline CDR1 and CDR2: SQVTM and ANQGSEA. The CDR3 is 16 amino acids. The CDR3 DNA reads as TGCAGCGTTGAAGTCGGTAGCGGGAGGGCCCAAGATACGCAGTATTTT. It translates to CSVEVGSGRAQDTQYF.

The V and J genes are TRBV18 and TRBJ2-5; 7 positions match TRBD1. This CDR3 has 15 amino acids. Trimming cost V 3 bases and J 0 bases; bases outside gene matches: 4. Germline CDR1 KGHSH, CDR2 LQKENI. In DNA, the CDR3 is TGTGCCAGCTCACCTCCGGGACAGTACCAAGAGACCCAGTACTTC. Translation gives CASSPPGQYQETQYF.

This clone has only one observation. CDR3 in DNA: TGTGCCAGCAGCCTCGGACCAGGGGTCAATGAGCAGTTCTTC. It encodes CASSLGPGVNEQFF. The rearrangement joins TRBV5-8 to TRBJ2-1, with D possibly TRBD1 on 6 matching bases. Germline V gene data show CDR1 as SGHTS and CDR2 as YDEGEE. The CDR3 has 14 residues. Trimming pared 4 bases from V and 6 bases from J, leaving 14 bases between.

This chain links TRBV7-8 with TRBJ2-1; TRBD1 matches at 8 bases. The CDR3 spans 13 residues. V shed 4 bases and J 13 bases; nucleotides not matched to a gene: 9. The V gene's germline CDR1 is SGHVS and CDR2 FQNEAQ. Written as DNA, the CDR3 is TGTGCCAGCAGCTCCCTGGACAGGGATGGACAGTTCTTC. Its translation is CASSSLDRDGQFF.

The chain links TRBV19 to TRBJ2-3, with D perhaps matching TRBD2 (6 bases). Trimming pared 6 bases from V and 0 bases from J, leaving 10 bases between. The CDR3 length is 14 residues. Germline V CDR1 and CDR2: LNHDA, SQIVND (reference sequence). The CDR3 spells CASSGGGSTDTQYF. The CDR3 region has the DNA TGTGCCAGTAGCGGGGGAGGAAGCACAGATACGCAGTATTTT.